The rows below give T cell receptor beta chains drawn from one sample of a study of human CD8 memory T cell subsets. Reanalyzing the 5' RACE reads, TCRdb keeps one entry per CDR3 protein, without DNA. The sample data list more than 5,500 distinct CDR3 sequences. The sample taken for sequencing was CD8+ T cells from PBMCs. The receptors were sampled from a human donor in good health. Each CDR3 is given with its conserved first and last residue. Each record gives: J gene, clone size, V gene, CDR3 protein. Not all rows give a size; the values are once, few, many and, for expanded clones, a class.

j_call: TRBJ1-2; clone_size: NA; v_call: TRBV20-1; cdr3_aa: CSAWDRRRTDYGYTF
j_call: TRBJ2-1; clone_size: NA; v_call: TRBV5-1; cdr3_aa: CASSLTGLAGTETQFF
j_call: TRBJ2-7; clone_size: NA; v_call: TRBV2; cdr3_aa: CASIPPGLTYEQYF
j_call: TRBJ1-2; clone_size: medium-sized; v_call: TRBV7-9; cdr3_aa: CASSLGESGSVNYGYTF
j_call: TRBJ2-5; clone_size: NA; v_call: TRBV10-1; cdr3_aa: CASSDVSEQETQYF
j_call: TRBJ2-1; clone_size: NA; v_call: TRBV27; cdr3_aa: CASSLSGGAGYNEQFF
j_call: TRBJ2-1; clone_size: NA; v_call: TRBV18; cdr3_aa: CASSPRHNEQFF
j_call: TRBJ1-1; clone_size: NA; v_call: TRBV11-2; cdr3_aa: CASSGATNTEAFF
j_call: TRBJ1-1; clone_size: NA; v_call: TRBV2; cdr3_aa: CASSDPGASWPKNTEAFF
j_call: TRBJ2-7; clone_size: NA; v_call: TRBV10-3; cdr3_aa: CAISLSGRPAYEQYF
j_call: TRBJ2-7; clone_size: NA; v_call: TRBV11-2; cdr3_aa: CASSLYSESYEQYF
j_call: TRBJ1-5; clone_size: medium-sized; v_call: TRBV7-9; cdr3_aa: CASSAGASNQPQHF
j_call: TRBJ2-7; clone_size: NA; v_call: TRBV11-3; cdr3_aa: CASSLGQADIYEQYF
j_call: TRBJ2-6; clone_size: NA; v_call: TRBV29-1; cdr3_aa: CSVASDGAAGANVLTF
j_call: TRBJ2-3; clone_size: NA; v_call: TRBV9; cdr3_aa: CASSASVGGDTQYF
j_call: TRBJ2-3; clone_size: NA; v_call: TRBV7-9; cdr3_aa: CASSLPRTSVSTDTQYF
j_call: TRBJ2-1; clone_size: NA; v_call: TRBV3-1; cdr3_aa: CASSPSKLSYNEQFF
j_call: TRBJ2-3; clone_size: NA; v_call: TRBV12-3/TRBV12-4; cdr3_aa: CASSYGGTDTQYF
j_call: TRBJ2-2; clone_size: NA; v_call: TRBV5-6; cdr3_aa: CASSLDREGDTGELFF
j_call: TRBJ1-5; clone_size: medium-sized; v_call: TRBV6-2/TRBV6-3; cdr3_aa: CASSYGLDQPQHF
j_call: TRBJ2-7; clone_size: NA; v_call: TRBV20-1; cdr3_aa: CSARGQWVKEQYF
j_call: TRBJ2-7; clone_size: NA; v_call: TRBV3-1; cdr3_aa: CASSPQGGSYEQYF
j_call: TRBJ2-3; clone_size: NA; v_call: TRBV6-2/TRBV6-3; cdr3_aa: CASSPPARGGTDTQYF
j_call: TRBJ1-4; clone_size: NA; v_call: TRBV7-9; cdr3_aa: CASSGPGTGGEELFF
j_call: TRBJ1-1; clone_size: NA; v_call: TRBV2; cdr3_aa: CASSEAFLAFF
j_call: TRBJ2-7; clone_size: NA; v_call: TRBV5-6; cdr3_aa: CASSLRRFVYEQYF
j_call: TRBJ2-7; clone_size: medium-sized; v_call: TRBV28; cdr3_aa: CASRRTGGGYEQYF
j_call: TRBJ2-7; clone_size: NA; v_call: TRBV27; cdr3_aa: CASSSTSYRQYF
j_call: TRBJ2-7; clone_size: NA; v_call: TRBV20-1; cdr3_aa: CSARGSGTGQGGFYYEQYF
j_call: TRBJ2-7; clone_size: NA; v_call: TRBV4-1; cdr3_aa: CASSQRAGAPYEQYF
j_call: TRBJ2-3; clone_size: NA; v_call: TRBV5-6; cdr3_aa: CASSLELAGGRTDTQYF
j_call: TRBJ2-7; clone_size: NA; v_call: TRBV12-3/TRBV12-4; cdr3_aa: CASHDGGQNYEQYF
j_call: TRBJ2-5; clone_size: NA; v_call: TRBV15; cdr3_aa: CATSRPLVSTTGETQYF
j_call: TRBJ1-5; clone_size: medium-sized; v_call: TRBV25-1; cdr3_aa: CASSRMGLGQPQHF
j_call: TRBJ2-7; clone_size: NA; v_call: TRBV28; cdr3_aa: CASSPTGPSYEQYF
j_call: TRBJ2-7; clone_size: medium-sized; v_call: TRBV29-1; cdr3_aa: CSVGRSGSEQYF
j_call: TRBJ2-5; clone_size: NA; v_call: TRBV7-2; cdr3_aa: CASSSHTTQETQYF
j_call: TRBJ2-2; clone_size: NA; v_call: TRBV6-6; cdr3_aa: CAIYRAGELFF
j_call: TRBJ2-7; clone_size: NA; v_call: TRBV30; cdr3_aa: CAGHGQATSYEQYF
j_call: TRBJ1-6; clone_size: NA; v_call: TRBV11-3; cdr3_aa: CASSLDQYDRFSSYNSPLHF
j_call: TRBJ2-2; clone_size: medium-sized; v_call: TRBV10-1; cdr3_aa: CASSESGQLNTGELFF
j_call: TRBJ2-1; clone_size: NA; v_call: TRBV6-5; cdr3_aa: CASSYSDRGWNEQFF
j_call: TRBJ2-7; clone_size: NA; v_call: TRBV7-9; cdr3_aa: CASSLNYEQYF